This TCR beta chain was sequenced for a study of tumor-infiltrating lymphocytes in primary liver carcinoma. Blood RNA was derived from unsorted whole blood, and germline DNA was extracted too. This clonotype was seen many times. With a constant-region primer, TCR beta cDNA was made from 500 ng of total RNA. Sequencing libraries for TCR beta derived from three nested multiplex PCR rounds that used slightly modified ARM-PCR. In the first two PCR rounds, TRBV1-TRBV30 forward primers were paired with a C-beta reverse primer, and each round lasted roughly 9 cycles. Using its own MiXCR run on the multiplex PCR reads, TCRdb lists one record per CDR3 protein. Of 310,000 or so distinct CDR3 sequences in the sample, almost 60% were seen once. V shed 8 bases and J shed 7 bases, with 12 bases lying between them. The CDR3 extends over 12 amino acids.

This receptor was obtained from a woman aged 25 to 39 with primary liver carcinoma and hepatitis B virus infection. This chain connects TRBV12-3 or TRBV12-4 to TRBJ2-1; D is perhaps TRBD1 or TRBD2 (7 bases each). The sequenced material came from peripheral blood. The CDR3: CASVRGGNEQFF. The CDR3, as DNA: TGTGCCAGCGTCAGGGGGGGGAATGAGCAGTTCTTC.